The rows below give T cell receptor beta chains drawn from one sample of a study of blood T cell repertoires in COVID-19. TCRdb's copy holds only in-frame clones and misses some; the assay was immunoSEQ multiplex PCR. The sample lists over 250,000 clones; 89% were seen once. Sequencing was done on a sample of peripheral blood. These receptors were collected from a woman in her sixties or seventies with acute or convalescent COVID-19. The CDR3 runs from the conserved cysteine through the conserved F or W. A D gene is named only where the DNA matches it firmly. Clone sizes are given selectively: once, few, many, or a class where the clone is expanded.

J: TRBJ2-3
V: TRBV19
size: .
length: 18
D: TRBD2
CDR3: CASTKPKSGTSGTDTQYF
DNA: TGTGCCAGCACAAAACCAAAATCCGGGACTAGCGGCACAGATACGCAGTATTTT

J: TRBJ2-3
V: TRBV6-2/TRBV6-3
size: .
length: 17
D: TRBD2
CDR3: CASSSDSGRGGTDTQYF
DNA: TGTGCCAGCAGTTCCGACAGCGGGAGGGGGGGCACAGATACGCAGTATTTT

J: TRBJ2-1
V: TRBV4-2
size: .
length: 16
D: TRBD2
CDR3: CASSQDWRGGYNEQFF
DNA: TGTGCCAGCAGCCAAGATTGGCGGGGGGGCTACAATGAGCAGTTCTTC

J: TRBJ1-5
V: TRBV2
size: .
length: 14
D: TRBD1
CDR3: CASLGQGLNQPQHF
DNA: TGTGCCAGCCTGGGACAGGGACTCAATCAGCCCCAGCATTTT

J: TRBJ2-2
V: TRBV19
size: .
length: 16
D: TRBD1
CDR3: CASSMFWTGVFGELFF
DNA: TGTGCCAGTAGTATGTTTTGGACAGGGGTATTCGGGGAGCTGTTTTTT

J: TRBJ1-1
V: TRBV5-1
size: few
length: 15
D: .
CDR3: CASSLGGDFNTEAFF
DNA: TGCGCCAGCAGCTTGGGGGGAGACTTTAACACTGAAGCTTTCTTT

J: TRBJ2-3
V: TRBV18
size: .
length: 13
D: .
CDR3: CASSPGFTDTQYF
DNA: TGTGCCAGCTCACCCGGGTTCACAGATACGCAGTATTTT

J: TRBJ1-1
V: TRBV12-3/TRBV12-4
size: .
length: 13
D: .
CDR3: CASTLDRNTEAFF
DNA: TGTGCCAGCACCTTGGACAGGAACACTGAAGCTTTCTTT

J: TRBJ1-2
V: TRBV2
size: .
length: 14
D: .
CDR3: CASSVNLERDGYTF
DNA: TGTGCCAGCAGCGTTAATCTCGAGAGGGATGGCTACACCTTC

J: TRBJ1-2
V: TRBV6-2/TRBV6-3
size: .
length: 16
D: .
CDR3: CASSFLTTGRGDGYTF
DNA: TGTGCCAGCAGTTTTCTCACGACAGGAAGGGGAGATGGCTACACCTTC

J: TRBJ2-1
V: TRBV9
size: once
length: 16
D: .
CDR3: CASSVSGGSSYNEQFF
DNA: TGTGCCAGCAGCGTATCGGGTGGGAGCTCCTACAATGAGCAGTTCTTC

J: TRBJ2-3
V: TRBV7-3
size: .
length: 15
D: .
CDR3: CASNQGGGFTDTQYF
DNA: TGTGCCAGCAATCAGGGAGGGGGGTTCACAGATACGCAGTATTTT

J: TRBJ2-5
V: TRBV5-4
size: .
length: 15
D: TRBD1
CDR3: CASSSGQFQRETQYF
DNA: TGTGCCAGCAGCTCGGGACAGTTTCAACGGGAGACCCAGTACTTC

J: TRBJ1-1
V: TRBV5-1
size: .
length: 15
D: TRBD1
CDR3: CASSSQGQGHTEAFF
DNA: TGCGCCAGCAGCTCCCAGGGACAGGGTCACACTGAAGCTTTCTTT

J: TRBJ2-1
V: TRBV11-1
size: once
length: 12
D: .
CDR3: CASSSNSNEQFF
DNA: TGTGCCAGCAGCTCCAACTCGAATGAGCAGTTCTTC

J: TRBJ2-3
V: TRBV24-1
size: .
length: 16
D: TRBD1
CDR3: CATSGQGPSSTDTQYF
DNA: TGTGCCACCAGTGGACAGGGCCCTTCTAGCACAGATACGCAGTATTTT

J: TRBJ2-7
V: TRBV11-3
size: once
length: 16
D: TRBD1
CDR3: CASSLDGGQGADEQYF
DNA: TGTGCCAGCAGCTTAGATGGGGGACAGGGGGCTGACGAGCAGTACTTC

J: TRBJ1-4
V: TRBV9
size: once
length: 14
D: .
CDR3: CASSVSPKGEKLFF
DNA: TGTGCCAGCAGCGTCAGCCCAAAGGGGGAAAAACTGTTTTTT

J: TRBJ1-3
V: TRBV4-3
size: .
length: 17
D: TRBD1
CDR3: CASSQGQNGISGNTIYF
DNA: TGCGCCAGCAGCCAGGGACAGAATGGCATCTCTGGAAACACCATATATTTT

J: TRBJ1-2
V: TRBV9
size: once
length: 15
D: TRBD1
CDR3: CASSAEQGRVNGYTF
DNA: TGTGCCAGCAGCGCGGAACAGGGGCGTGTTAATGGCTACACCTTC

J: TRBJ1-3
V: TRBV28
size: .
length: 10
D: .
CDR3: CAIGGNTIYF
DNA: TGTGCTATCGGTGGAAACACCATATATTTT

J: TRBJ2-2
V: TRBV27
size: .
length: 16
D: TRBD1
CDR3: CASTYGTGGVTGELFF
DNA: TGTGCCAGCACTTACGGGACAGGGGGTGTCACCGGGGAGCTGTTTTTT

J: TRBJ1-4
V: TRBV14
size: .
length: 16
D: TRBD1
CDR3: CASSQTGGGSPRSLFF
DNA: TGTGCCAGCAGCCAGACAGGGGGCGGCTCCCCAAGGAGCCTGTTTTTT

J: TRBJ1-2
V: TRBV30
size: .
length: 11
D: .
CDR3: CAWGTGYGYTF
DNA: TGTGCCTGGGGGACGGGATATGGCTACACCTTC

J: TRBJ1-2
V: TRBV13
size: .
length: 13
D: TRBD1
CDR3: CASSRTGSYGYTF
DNA: TGTGCCAGCAGCCGGACAGGGTCCTATGGCTACACCTTC

J: TRBJ1-6
V: TRBV7-8
size: .
length: 17
D: TRBD1
CDR3: CASSSPGQGTINSPLHF
DNA: TGTGCCAGCAGCTCTCCGGGACAGGGGACGATTAATTCACCCCTCCACTTT

J: TRBJ1-1
V: TRBV9
size: .
length: 14
D: .
CDR3: CASSRSYRGTEAFF
DNA: TGTGCCAGCAGCAGATCCTACCGCGGGACTGAAGCTTTCTTT

J: TRBJ1-5
V: TRBV12-3/TRBV12-4
size: .
length: 13
D: .
CDR3: CASSLNRSQPQHF
DNA: TGTGCCAGCAGTTTAAACAGGAGTCAGCCCCAGCATTTT

J: TRBJ2-1
V: TRBV7-2
size: .
length: 14
D: .
CDR3: CASSLGRTGNEQFF
DNA: TGTGCCAGCAGCTTAGGCCGTACGGGGAATGAGCAGTTCTTC

J: TRBJ2-1
V: TRBV27
size: .
length: 16
D: TRBD2
CDR3: CASRRGGASGYNEQFF
DNA: TGTGCCAGCCGCCGGGGGGGGGCTAGCGGTTACAATGAGCAGTTCTTC

J: TRBJ2-1
V: TRBV5-1
size: .
length: 15
D: .
CDR3: CASSLGHSSYNEQFF
DNA: TGCGCCAGCAGCCTGGGACACAGCTCCTACAATGAGCAGTTCTTC

J: TRBJ1-3
V: TRBV6-5
size: .
length: 15
D: .
CDR3: CASKRTGTLLDTIYF
DNA: TGTGCCAGCAAACGAACAGGAACTCTCCTAGACACCATATATTTT

J: TRBJ2-4
V: TRBV4-2
size: .
length: 18
D: .
CDR3: CASSQGTVPPLAKNIQYF
DNA: TGTGCCAGCAGCCAGGGTACAGTCCCCCCCCTAGCCAAAAACATTCAGTACTTC

J: TRBJ1-2
V: TRBV7-9
size: .
length: 12
D: .
CDR3: CASSLEGVGYTF
DNA: TGTGCCAGCAGCTTAGAAGGGGTCGGCTACACCTTC

J: TRBJ1-3
V: TRBV5-8
size: once
length: 14
D: .
CDR3: CASSLAGQRDTIYF
DNA: TGTGCCAGCAGCTTGGCAGGCCAGAGAGACACCATATATTTT

J: TRBJ2-7
V: TRBV28
size: .
length: 14
D: TRBD1
CDR3: CASRVRTGAYEQYF
DNA: TGTGCCAGCAGAGTCCGGACAGGGGCCTACGAGCAGTACTTC

J: TRBJ2-1
V: TRBV27
size: .
length: 13
D: .
CDR3: CASSFSSYNEQFF
DNA: TGTGCCAGCAGTTTCAGCTCCTACAATGAGCAGTTCTTC

J: TRBJ1-5
V: TRBV19
size: .
length: 13
D: .
CDR3: CASMRRRDQPQHF
DNA: TGTGCCAGTATGCGGAGGCGTGATCAGCCCCAGCATTTT

J: TRBJ1-1
V: TRBV18
size: .
length: 15
D: TRBD1
CDR3: CASSPSGTANTEAFF
DNA: TGTGCCAGCTCCCCCTCCGGGACAGCGAACACTGAAGCTTTCTTT

J: TRBJ2-3
V: TRBV27
size: .
length: 16
D: TRBD2
CDR3: CASSLNSGEYTDTQYF
DNA: TGTGCCAGCAGTTTAAACAGCGGGGAATACACAGATACGCAGTATTTT

J: TRBJ2-7
V: TRBV6-6
size: once
length: 15
D: TRBD1
CDR3: CASSYSRQGVDEQYF
DNA: TGTGCCAGCAGTTACTCTAGGCAGGGGGTTGACGAGCAGTACTTC

J: TRBJ2-2
V: TRBV11-2
size: .
length: 15
D: .
CDR3: CASSSRGARTGELFF
DNA: TGTGCCAGCAGCAGTCGGGGGGCGCGGACCGGGGAGCTGTTTTTT

J: TRBJ1-1
V: TRBV5-4
size: .
length: 15
D: .
CDR3: CASSVPNSPQSIAFF
DNA: TGTGCCAGCAGTGTACCTAACTCACCACAGTCTATAGCTTTCTTT

J: TRBJ2-1
V: TRBV4-2
size: few
length: 14
D: .
CDR3: CASSQDFPGREQFF
DNA: TGTGCCAGCAGCCAAGATTTTCCAGGGAGGGAGCAGTTCTTC

J: TRBJ2-3
V: TRBV7-6
size: .
length: 17
D: .
CDR3: CASSLYPSPASTDTQYF
DNA: TGTGCCAGCAGCTTATACCCGAGCCCTGCCAGCACAGATACGCAGTATTTT

J: TRBJ2-2
V: TRBV24-1
size: .
length: 17
D: TRBD1
CDR3: CATSDFRGQGNSGELFF
DNA: TGTGCCACCAGTGATTTTAGAGGACAGGGTAACTCCGGGGAGCTGTTTTTT

J: TRBJ2-1
V: TRBV7-9
size: .
length: 15
D: .
CDR3: CASSSPGRDRGEQFF
DNA: TGTGCCAGCAGCTCACCGGGGCGGGATAGGGGTGAGCAGTTCTTC

J: TRBJ2-7
V: TRBV12-3/TRBV12-4
size: .
length: 11
D: TRBD2
CDR3: CASGGEDEQYF
DNA: TGTGCCAGCGGGGGGGAAGACGAGCAGTACTTC

J: TRBJ1-2
V: TRBV4-2
size: once
length: 15
D: TRBD1
CDR3: CASSQGFDRGYGYTF
DNA: TGTGCCAGCAGCCAAGGGTTCGACAGGGGCTATGGCTACACCTTC

J: TRBJ1-5
V: TRBV19
size: .
length: 14
D: .
CDR3: CASSILESNQPQHF
DNA: TGTGCCAGTAGTATATTGGAGAGCAATCAGCCCCAGCATTTT

J: TRBJ1-1
V: TRBV19
size: .
length: 14
D: .
CDR3: CASSIGGPNTEAFF
DNA: TGTGCCAGTAGTATCGGGGGTCCGAACACTGAAGCTTTCTTT

J: TRBJ2-2
V: TRBV3-1/TRBV3-2
size: .
length: 14
D: .
CDR3: CASTLEGAGGELFF
DNA: TGTGCCAGCACCCTCGAAGGTGCAGGCGGGGAGCTGTTTTTT

J: TRBJ1-5
V: TRBV24-1
size: .
length: 15
D: .
CDR3: CATSDRGTGGQPQHF
DNA: TGTGCCACCAGTGATCGGGGTACGGGCGGTCAGCCCCAGCATTTT

J: TRBJ1-5
V: TRBV7-2
size: .
length: 17
D: .
CDR3: CASSLEGGRRANQPQHF
DNA: TGTGCCAGCAGCTTAGAGGGGGGGCGGAGGGCCAATCAGCCCCAGCATTTT

J: TRBJ2-1
V: TRBV6-5
size: .
length: 15
D: TRBD2
CDR3: CATQPGTPGRGEQFF
DNA: TGTGCCACCCAACCCGGGACTCCCGGGAGGGGTGAGCAGTTCTTC

J: TRBJ2-2
V: TRBV18
size: few
length: 14
D: TRBD1
CDR3: CASSPTGGAGELFF
DNA: TGTGCCAGCTCACCGACAGGGGGTGCCGGGGAGCTGTTTTTT